This entry is about one T cell receptor beta chain. V lost 6 bases and J 4 bases, leaving 11 bases between the germline ends. CDR1 and CDR2 (germline): SGHAT, FQNNGV. The CDR3 length is 13 residues. The source of the sample is a study of T-cell reconstitution after alpha-beta-depleted transplantation in children. Unique molecular identifiers were used in preparing the TCRbeta library. TCRdb re-derived calls from the PCR reads in MiXCR, one entry per CDR3 protein. The table has 250,000 to 300,000 distinct CDR3 sequences, around 9.6% seen once; the top ten hold over 9.5%. The sequences come from PBMCs from the stem cell graft donor, collected from the stem cell graft. The clonotype was recovered from a human donor who donated a stem cell graft to a child with SCID. This chain links TRBV11-2 with TRBJ2-3; possibly TRBD1 for D (6 bases). The CDR3 coding sequence is TGTGCCAGCAGAGGACAGATTTCAGATACGCAGTATTTT. Translating gives CASRGQISDTQYF.